This T cell receptor beta chain was captured in a study of blood T cell repertoires in COVID-19. Study details: PBMCs, B-cell-depleted T cells, or T cells were the source of the cDNA or gDNA that made up the material.

This clone showed up just once. J was trimmed by 2 bases and V by 4 bases; bases with no gene match: 8. The CDR3 is 17 residues long. The germline gives CDR1 MNHEY, CDR2 SMNVEV (reference sequence). Authors' methods: Researchers report that nucleated cell counts were estimated from reference gene primer amplification. Only in-frame clones appear in the TCRdb table, and some are missing; sequencing was by immunoSEQ multiplex PCR. Clonal size and the V and J genes are those of that table, whereas D and trimming came from the DNA. The sample holds about 380,000 clones; 85% are singletons and the top ten take around 3.4%.

The clonotype was recovered from a woman younger than 30 with acute or convalescent COVID-19. Sequencing was carried out using peripheral blood. The chain uses TRBV27 and TRBJ1-5; TRBD1 matches at 10 bases. CDR3 in amino acids: CASSSTAGTGGNQPQHF. CDR3 nucleotide sequence: TGTGCCAGCAGTTCAACTGCCGGGACAGGGGGCAATCAGCCCCAGCATTTT.